Listed here is a single TCR beta chain. This specimen comes from a study of blood T cell repertoires in COVID-19. Study overall: The origin of the acute and convalescent COVID-19 samples was the United States, Italy and Spain.

The ends lost 2 bases at V and 9 bases at J; junction bases unmatched: 6. CDR3 length equals 16 residues. Looked up from germline, CDR1 is MNHEY and CDR2 is SMNVEV (reference sequence). Profiled with immunoSEQ multiplex PCR; TCRdb holds only in-frame clones, not every one. The sample lists around 100,000 clones, around 86% occurring once. The chain is built from TRBV27 and TRBJ1-6; 11 bases match TRBD1. The specimen sequenced was peripheral blood. This TCR derives from a man aged 40-55 years with acute or convalescent COVID-19. The CDR3 DNA reads TGTGCCAGCAGTTTACTCTCAGGGACAGGGGGTTCACCCCTCCACTTT. As protein: CASSLLSGTGGSPLHF.